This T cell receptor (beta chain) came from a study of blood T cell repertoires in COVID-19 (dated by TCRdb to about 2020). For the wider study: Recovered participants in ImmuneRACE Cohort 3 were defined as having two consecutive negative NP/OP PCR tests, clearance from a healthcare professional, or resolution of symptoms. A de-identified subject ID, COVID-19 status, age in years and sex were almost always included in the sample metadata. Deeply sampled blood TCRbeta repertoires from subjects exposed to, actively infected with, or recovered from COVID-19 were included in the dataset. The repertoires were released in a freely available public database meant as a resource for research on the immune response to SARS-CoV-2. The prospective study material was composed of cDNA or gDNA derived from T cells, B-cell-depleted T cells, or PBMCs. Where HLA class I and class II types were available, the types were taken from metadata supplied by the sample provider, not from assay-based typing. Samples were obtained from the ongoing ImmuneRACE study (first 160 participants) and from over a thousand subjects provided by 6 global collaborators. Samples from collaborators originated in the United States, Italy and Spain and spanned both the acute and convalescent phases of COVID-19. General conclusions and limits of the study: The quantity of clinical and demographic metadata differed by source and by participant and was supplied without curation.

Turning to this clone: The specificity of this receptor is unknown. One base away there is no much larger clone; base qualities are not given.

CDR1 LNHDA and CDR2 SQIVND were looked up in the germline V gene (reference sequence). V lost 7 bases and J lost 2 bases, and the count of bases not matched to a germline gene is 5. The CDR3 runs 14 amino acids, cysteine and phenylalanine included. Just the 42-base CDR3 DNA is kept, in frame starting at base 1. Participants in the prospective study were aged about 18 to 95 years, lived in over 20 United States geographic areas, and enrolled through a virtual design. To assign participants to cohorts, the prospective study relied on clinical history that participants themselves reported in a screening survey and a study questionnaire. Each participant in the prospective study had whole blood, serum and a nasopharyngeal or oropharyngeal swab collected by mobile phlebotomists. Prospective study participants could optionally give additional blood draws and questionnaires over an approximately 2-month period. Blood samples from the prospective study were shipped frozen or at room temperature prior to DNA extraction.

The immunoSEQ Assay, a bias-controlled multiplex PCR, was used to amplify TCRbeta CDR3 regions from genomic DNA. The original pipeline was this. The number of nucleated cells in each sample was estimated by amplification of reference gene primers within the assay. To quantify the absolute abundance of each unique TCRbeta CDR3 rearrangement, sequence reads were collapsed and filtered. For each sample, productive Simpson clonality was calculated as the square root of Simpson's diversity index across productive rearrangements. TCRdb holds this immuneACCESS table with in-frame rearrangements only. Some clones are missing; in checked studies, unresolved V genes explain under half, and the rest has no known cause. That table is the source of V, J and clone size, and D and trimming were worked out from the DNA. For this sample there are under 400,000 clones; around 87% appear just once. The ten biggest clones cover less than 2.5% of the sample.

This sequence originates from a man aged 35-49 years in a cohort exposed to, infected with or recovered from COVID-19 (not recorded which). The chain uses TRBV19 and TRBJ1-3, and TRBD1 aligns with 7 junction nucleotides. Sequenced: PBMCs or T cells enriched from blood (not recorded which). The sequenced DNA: TGTGCCAGTACGACGACAGGGCCTGGAAACACCATATATTTT. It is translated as CASTTTGPGNTIYF.